This TCR beta chain was obtained from a study of cytomegalovirus exposure and HLA in healthy donors. To note about this clone: Its specificity is not known.

Points from the study as a whole: CMV serostatus stood as the only immune exposure information on hand.

The V gene end was trimmed by 3 bases and the J gene end by 6 bases; junction bases not matched to a gene: 10. Germline CDR1 and CDR2: SQVTM and ANQGSEA. CDR3 size: 15 residues. This PCR relied on a set of 60 Vbeta primers and 13 Jbeta primers. Assay: immunoSEQ multiplex PCR; the TCRdb copy retains only in-frame clones and omits some. Among about 190,000 clones listed, around 75% were seen once. The chain carries TRBV29-1 and TRBJ1-2; 10 nucleotides line up with TRBD1. The sequencing sample was made of PBMCs. The TCR originated in a woman aged 25-40 years in good health and CMV-seropositive. CDR3 DNA: TGCAGCGTTGATGCTACCGGGACAGGGGCCGATGGCTACACCTTC. This sequence encodes CSVDATGTGADGYTF.